The sequence of this T cell receptor (beta chain) was determined in a study of human T cells and chemical hapten exposure. General study points: There was no change with DPC sensitization in TCRs above 1 in 1000 frequency. The donors suffered from alopecia, so their immune response may not match that of healthy people.

CDR3 length equals 15 residues. Germline V gene sequence: CDR1 SGHRS, CDR2 YFSETQ. The V end lost 4 bases, the J end lost 2 bases, and 16 bases lay between the germline ends. Sample time point: patch test 1, 2 weeks after DPC sensitization. Treatment described: therapeutic diphenylcyclopropenone sensitization with weekly scalp DPC. Turning to this clonotype: Its matching antigen is unknown.

TCRdb analysed the RACE reads with MiXCR anew, one entry per CDR3 protein. The sample yields fewer than 500,000 distinct CDR3 sequences, approximately 5.1% seen once. The sequence derives from a woman aged 45-65 years with alopecia areata. Some clones in this sample may be carry-over from other donors' samples. Here the sequenced sample was whole blood, taken in connection with sensitization to the hapten diphenylcyclopropenone (DPC). The chain joins TRBV5-1 to TRBJ2-7, with D perhaps TRBD2 (5 bases). The DNA of the CDR3 is TGCGCCAGCAGCAGGACGGAGCGGCAACCCTACGAGCAGTACTTC. As protein: CASSRTERQPYEQYF.